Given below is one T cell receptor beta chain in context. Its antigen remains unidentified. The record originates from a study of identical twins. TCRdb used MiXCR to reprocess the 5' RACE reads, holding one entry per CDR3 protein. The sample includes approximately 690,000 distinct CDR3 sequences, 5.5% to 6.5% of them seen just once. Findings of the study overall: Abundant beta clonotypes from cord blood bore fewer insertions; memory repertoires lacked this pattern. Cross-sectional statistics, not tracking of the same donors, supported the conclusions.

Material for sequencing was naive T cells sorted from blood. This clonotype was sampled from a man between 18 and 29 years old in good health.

In nucleotides, the CDR3 is TGTGCCAGCAGCGACGCAGGGAGCCAGTACTTC. This codes for CASSDAGSQYF. This rearrangement joins TRBV7-2 to TRBJ2-5; the D call may be TRBD1 or TRBD2 (5 bases each). V lost 5 bases and J 10 bases, leaving 11 bases between the germline ends. The CDR3 has 11 amino acids. Germline loops: CDR1 SGHTA, CDR2 FQGNSA.